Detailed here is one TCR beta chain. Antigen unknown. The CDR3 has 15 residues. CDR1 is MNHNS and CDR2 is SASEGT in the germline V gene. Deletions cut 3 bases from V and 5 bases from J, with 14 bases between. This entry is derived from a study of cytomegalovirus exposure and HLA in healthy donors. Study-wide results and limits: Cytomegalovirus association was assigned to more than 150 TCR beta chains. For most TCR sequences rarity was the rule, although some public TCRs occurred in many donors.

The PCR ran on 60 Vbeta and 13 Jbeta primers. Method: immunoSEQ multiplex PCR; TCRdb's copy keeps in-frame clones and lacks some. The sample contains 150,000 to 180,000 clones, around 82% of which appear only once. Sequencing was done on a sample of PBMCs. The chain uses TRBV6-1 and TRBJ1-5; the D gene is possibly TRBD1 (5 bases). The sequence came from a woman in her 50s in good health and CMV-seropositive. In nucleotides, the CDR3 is TGTGCCAGCAGTGAGGCAGGATGGGGCGATCAGCCCCAGCATTTT. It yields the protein CASSEAGWGDQPQHF.